The sequence of this T cell receptor beta chain was determined in a study of cytotoxic CD8 clonotypes in ibrutinib-treated CLL. Overall study: Responses: approximately 25 partial, 2 complete; after median 68 months, roughly 15 stayed remitted, approximately twelve progressed. Mean productive templates were about 260,000; mean productive rearrangements were around 86,000.

About 2 micrograms of genomic DNA came from cryopreserved PBMCs for TCR beta libraries. The table lists this clone with a few counts. With sequencing, the targeted depth ranged from 1 in 200,000 to 1 in 1 million T cells. Repertoires were generated with immunoSEQ multiplex PCR, while TCRdb's copy carries only in-frame clones and drops some. The sample lists over 200,000 clones; roughly 77% were seen once. The specimen comprised PBMCs, sampled after 12 months of ibrutinib treatment. The sequence derives from a human donor with chronic lymphocytic leukemia.

The CDR3 loop reads CAVGGSPNEKLFF. The CDR3 DNA sequence: TGTGCCGTGGGGGGGAGCCCTAATGAAAAACTGTTTTTT. The chain carries TRBV28 and TRBJ1-4, with TRBD1 as a possible D gene (5 bases). V dropped 11 bases and J dropped 3 bases, with 13 bases sitting between them. Germline assignment: CDR1 MDHEN and CDR2 SYDVKM. This CDR3 has 13 amino acids.